This T cell receptor (beta chain) is drawn from a study of neurological immune-mediated disorders. Overall study results and limits: Patients with HTLV-1-associated myelopathy had the highest level of TCR clonal expansion, whereas patients with multiple sclerosis had the lowest level, falling beneath the level found in healthy controls. No sharing of CDR3 amino acid sequences was observed among expanded clones across subjects, suggesting private repertoires in all groups.

This clonotype was seen repeatedly, ten times or more. Its cognate antigen is unknown. 5'RACE generated cDNA with 10-nucleotide random UMIs. From 15-18 subjects, over 160 million TCR-beta sequences were obtained in each sequencing run. TCRdb independently ran MiXCR on the 5' RACE reads; one entry per CDR3 protein. In the table there are about 59,000 distinct CDR3 sequences, approximately 11% of which are singletons. The CDR3 is 16 residues long. With V trimmed by 0 bases and J by 4 bases, 8 bases remained unmatched. In germline, CDR1 is DFQATT, CDR2 SNEGSKA (reference sequence). The material sequenced was PBMCs. The chain has TRBV20-1 and TRBJ2-1, with 8 bases aligning to TRBD2. The receptor comes from a woman aged 55-69 years with HTLV-1-associated myelopathy (HAM/TSP). The CDR3, as DNA: TGCAGTGCTAGAGATCCCGGGAGGGCGGGTTACAATGAGCAGTTCTTC. Its translation: CSARDPGRAGYNEQFF.